These 25 T cell receptor beta chains came from one sample sequenced in a study of T cells after yellow fever vaccination. TCRdb processed the 5' RACE reads anew with MiXCR; each CDR3 protein has one entry. The table lists hundreds of thousands of distinct CDR3 sequences, approximately 13% of them singletons, with about 14% in the top ten. The specimen was PBMCs, collected on the day of the yellow fever booster vaccination. The receptors shown here come from a man aged 30 to 39 who received the YFV17D yellow fever vaccine.

The chain recombines TRBV7-9 with TRBJ2-1; possibly TRBD2 for D (7 bases). Germline CDR1 and CDR2: SEHNR and FQNEAQ (reference sequence). The V and J ends lost 6 bases and 0 bases respectively, with 15 bases between them. The CDR3 consists of 16 residues. CDR3 loop: CASSFRGAASYNEQFF. The DNA for the CDR3 is TGTGCCAGCAGTTTCCGGGGGGCAGCCTCCTACAATGAGCAGTTCTTC. Using reference TRBV7-9 and TRBJ2-1 for the parts outside the CDR3, the full variable domain is DTGVSQNPRHKITKRGQNVTFRCDPISEHNRLYWYRQTLGQGPEFLTYFQNEAQLEKSRLLSDRFSAERPKGSFSTLEIQRTEQGDSAMYLCASSFRGAASYNEQFFGPGTRLTVL.

The chain combines TRBV9 with TRBJ1-4; 9 bases align to TRBD1. Germline CDR1 is SGDLS and CDR2 is YYNGEE. V shed 4 bases, J shed 3 bases, and the junction held 4 bases outside the gene matches. CDR3 length equals 15 residues. The CDR3 region has the DNA TGTGCCAGCAGCCCCCGGACAGGGGCTAATGAAAAACTGTTTTTT. Amino acids: CASSPRTGANEKLFF.

The rearrangement uses TRBV4-3 and TRBJ2-7; 7 bases agree with TRBD1. The CDR3 has 15 residues. The V segment lost 3 bases and the J segment 3 bases; nucleotides outside the gene matches: 8. Germline CDR1 reads LGHNA; CDR2 reads YSLEER. This CDR3 is CASSQGVGTVYEQYF. The DNA for the CDR3 is TGCGCCAGCAGCCAGGGGGTAGGGACAGTCTACGAGCAGTACTTC.

This clonotype was observed a few times. The chain employs TRBV6-2 or TRBV6-3 and TRBJ2-7, with D possibly being TRBD2 (6 bases). The CDR3 covers 16 residues. The germline V gene encodes CDR1 MNHEY and CDR2 SVGEGT. V was cut by 2 bases and J by 4 bases, with 18 bases left in between. Here the CDR3 reads CASSYPLRRESYEQYF. CDR3 nucleotides: TGTGCCAGCAGTTACCCCCTTCGGCGGGAATCGTACGAGCAGTACTTC.

This clonotype has only a few counts. V and J are TRBV27 and TRBJ2-3; D is ambiguous. The CDR3 length is 14 residues. Per germline, CDR1 MNHEY and CDR2 SMNVEV (reference sequence). Trimming shortened V by 2 bases and J by 2 bases, and 8 bases separated the two germline ends. CDR3 DNA sequence: TGTGCCAGCAGTTTAGACCAGCACACAGATACGCAGTATTTT. Protein product: CASSLDQHTDTQYF.

The chain joins TRBV6-5 to TRBJ1-6, with D possibly TRBD1 on 6 matching bases. Trimming stripped 0 bases from V and 9 bases from J, with 15 bases between. Germline CDR1 is MNHEY and CDR2 is SVGAGI. The CDR3 is 16 amino acids. The CDR3 sequence: CASSYSKAGVGSPLHF. CDR3 sequence (DNA): TGTGCCAGCAGTTACTCGAAGGCAGGGGTTGGTTCACCCCTCCACTTT.

The chain combines TRBV9 with TRBJ1-4; D unresolved. The germline CDR1 and CDR2 sequences are SGDLS and YYNGEE. The CDR3 covers 15 residues. The V end was cut by 1 base, the J end by 1 base, with 8 bases between. As DNA, the CDR3 is TGTGCCAGCAGCGTACAGGCGAGAACTAATGAAAAACTGTTTTTT. It yields the protein CASSVQARTNEKLFF.

This clonotype was seen more than once but under ten times. The CDR3 DNA sequence: TGCAGCGTTGAACGGTCCAACACTGAAGCTTTCTTT. Translated, it gives CSVERSNTEAFF. V is TRBV29-1 and J is TRBJ1-1; D unresolved. This CDR3 region has 12 residues. Germline CDR1 SQVTM, CDR2 ANQGSEA. Trimming took off 2 bases at V and 2 bases at J, with 6 bases between the two ends.

Many counts were recorded for this clonotype. The J gene is TRBJ1-1, the V gene TRBV30; 11 bases are shared with TRBD1. Germline values: CDR1 GTSNPN, CDR2 SVGIG (reference sequence). V lost 1 base and J lost 11; bases outside the gene matches: 3. CDR3 length equals 12 residues. The CDR3, as DNA: TGTGCCTGGAGTGCTGGGACAGGGGGGGCTTTCTTT. Protein sequence: CAWSAGTGGAFF.

A note on this clonotype: At one end, the junction sequence differs from germline, possibly due to a read error. The chain has TRBV11-1 and TRBJ2-2; D tentatively reads TRBD1 or TRBD2 (5 bases each). Germline CDR1 SGHAT, CDR2 FQDESV (reference sequence). The CDR3 runs 16 residues. The CDR3 spells CASSRRGAANTGELLF. Written as DNA, the CDR3 is TGTGCCAGCAGCCGTAGGGGAGCGGCGAACACCGGGGAGCTGCTTTTT.

This clonotype has more than one count but fewer than ten. This chain links TRBV2 with TRBJ2-2; 7 bases are a match to TRBD2. Per the germline V gene, CDR1 is SNHLY and CDR2 is FYNNEI. The CDR3 totals 14 residues. V was clipped by 11 bases and J by 1 base; unmatched bases: 7. The CDR3 loop reads CAGKRGLNTGELFF. CDR3 nucleotide sequence: TGTGCCGGAAAGCGGGGTCTGAACACCGGGGAGCTGTTTTTT.

This clonotype was recorded many times. The V call is TRBV18, the J call TRBJ2-5, with 10 nucleotides matching TRBD1. Trimming at V came to 8 bases and at J to 3 bases, leaving 6 bases not matched to a gene. CDR3 length: 14 residues. CDR1 is KGHSH and CDR2 is LQKENI in the germline V gene. CDR3 in amino acids: CASSPGTGEETQYF. DNA of the CDR3: TGTGCCAGCAGTCCCGGGACAGGGGAAGAGACCCAGTACTTC.

This clonotype was seen a handful of times. This chain uses TRBV6-5 with TRBJ1-1, with D unresolved. The CDR3 runs 15 residues. Looked up from germline, CDR1 is MNHEY and CDR2 is SVGAGI. The V gene lost 0 bases and the J gene lost 11 bases, with 19 bases spanning the gap. The CDR3 region is CASSYSLETTPKAFF. Here the CDR3 DNA reads TGTGCCAGCAGTTACTCATTGGAGACCACTCCGAAGGCTTTCTTT.

Here the CDR3 reads CASRAGTGHSYEQYF. The CDR3 DNA is TGTGCCAGCAGGGCCGGGACAGGGCACTCCTACGAGCAGTACTTC. The rearrangement uses TRBV28 and TRBJ2-7; 9 nucleotides match TRBD1. There are 15 residues in the CDR3. CDR1 is MDHEN and CDR2 is SYDVKM in the germline V gene. V lost 6 bases and J lost 0; bases outside the gene matches: 6.

This clonotype was seen a few times. The V call is TRBV20-1, the J call TRBJ2-4, with TRBD2 matching over 9 bases. The CDR3 extends over 16 amino acids. Germline CDR1 and CDR2: DFQATT and SNEGSKA (reference sequence). Unmatched junction bases numbered 14, after V lost 5 bases and J lost 6 bases. The CDR3 spells CSAGTGGRAVGNIQYF. The CDR3 DNA sequence: TGCAGTGCTGGAACTGGCGGGAGGGCCGTAGGAAACATTCAGTACTTC.

The rearrangement links TRBV29-1 to TRBJ2-2; D not resolved. Looked up from germline, CDR1 is SQVTM and CDR2 is ANQGSEA. This CDR3 is built from 15 residues. V lost 5 bases and J 0 bases, leaving 13 bases between the germline ends. CDR3 amino acids: CSVLRRASNTGELFF. CDR3 bases: TGCAGCGTTCTGAGAAGGGCTTCGAACACCGGGGAGCTGTTTTTT.

This clonotype came up a few times. The chain uses TRBV25-1 and TRBJ1-3; D perhaps matches TRBD1 (5 bases). The CDR3 runs 18 residues. The ends were cut back, 0 bases at V and 0 bases at J, with 15 bases in the middle. The germline V gene encodes CDR1 MGHDK and CDR2 SYGVNS. In DNA form, the CDR3 reads TGTGCCAGCAGTGAATATCTTGGGGCCGGCCACTCTGGAAACACCATATATTTT. Its protein product is CASSEYLGAGHSGNTIYF.

The CDR3 is CASSKGVDFRVGTDTQYF. Written as DNA, the CDR3 is TGTGCCAGCAGCAAAGGCGTGGACTTTAGGGTCGGCACAGATACGCAGTATTTT. V usage is TRBV11-1 and J usage is TRBJ2-3, with a weak D call TRBD2 (5 bases). Germline V gives CDR1 SGHAT, CDR2 FQDESV (reference sequence). Trimming shortened V by 5 bases and J by 1 base, and 22 bases separated the two germline ends. The CDR3 is 18 residues long.

This clonotype was picked up a small number of times. This chain connects TRBV7-2 to TRBJ2-1; D perhaps matches TRBD2 (5 bases). The V gene lost 3 bases and the J gene lost 9 bases, with 18 bases spanning the gap. Germline loops: CDR1 SGHTA, CDR2 FQGNSA. There are 15 residues in the CDR3. The CDR3 bases are TGTGCCAGCAGCTTTTCCTCAGGACCTGGGAGTGAGCAGTTCTTC. Translating it yields CASSFSSGPGSEQFF.

This clonotype was seen only a few times. The rearrangement joins TRBV9 to TRBJ2-1; 12 bases are shared with TRBD2. Per germline, CDR1 SGDLS and CDR2 YYNGEE. V was clipped by 0 bases and J by 10 bases; unmatched bases: 2. This CDR3 has 14 residues. The CDR3 DNA is TGTGCCAGCAGCGTAGCTACTAGCGGGAGGGAGCAGTTCTTC. Protein sequence: CASSVATSGREQFF.

V and J are TRBV20-1 and TRBJ2-5; TRBD2 matches 11 bases. The trim removed 6 bases at V and 7 bases at J, leaving 7 bases unmatched. Germline CDR1 is DFQATT and CDR2 is SNEGSKA (reference sequence). This CDR3 is 13 amino acids long. CDR3 amino acids: CSAMTSGEGTQYF. In nucleotides, the CDR3 is TGCAGTGCAATGACTAGCGGGGAGGGGACCCAGTACTTC.

The V call is TRBV5-1, the J call TRBJ2-5; tentative D call: TRBD2 (7 bases). This CDR3 spans 13 amino acids. From germline, CDR1 is SGHRS and CDR2 YFSETQ. The ends were cut back, 7 bases at V and 2 bases at J, with 12 bases in the middle. In DNA form, the CDR3 reads TGCGCCAGCCGAAGGGGGGGGCAAGAGACCCAGTACTTC. Protein product: CASRRGGQETQYF.

The V and J genes are TRBV3-1 and TRBJ2-7, with 7 bases matching TRBD1. The germline V gene has CDR1 LGHDT and CDR2 YNNKEL (reference sequence). The CDR3 sequence is 15 residues long. V shed 1 base and J 4 bases; nucleotides not matched to a gene: 7. In nucleotides, the CDR3 is TGTGCCAGCAGCCAAGCGCAGACAGGGTCGTACGAGCAGTACTTC. This encodes CASSQAQTGSYEQYF.

The rearrangement uses TRBV24-1 and TRBJ2-1, with 9 bases identical to TRBD2. Germline CDR1 KGHDR, CDR2 SFDVKD. The trim removed 4 bases at V and 4 bases at J, leaving 10 bases unmatched. This CDR3 region has 17 residues. Written as DNA, the CDR3 is TGTGCCACCAGTGACCGGAGGCCGGGACTAGCATACAATGAGCAGTTCTTC. As protein: CATSDRRPGLAYNEQFF.

The rearrangement uses TRBV12-3 or TRBV12-4 and TRBJ2-7, with a possible D match to TRBD2 (6 bases). V shed 6 bases and J shed 6 bases, with 15 bases lying between them. The CDR3 has 13 residues. The CDR3 bases are TGTGCCAGCAGCCTAGGGACTTTAAGCGAGCAGTACTTC. This encodes CASSLGTLSEQYF.